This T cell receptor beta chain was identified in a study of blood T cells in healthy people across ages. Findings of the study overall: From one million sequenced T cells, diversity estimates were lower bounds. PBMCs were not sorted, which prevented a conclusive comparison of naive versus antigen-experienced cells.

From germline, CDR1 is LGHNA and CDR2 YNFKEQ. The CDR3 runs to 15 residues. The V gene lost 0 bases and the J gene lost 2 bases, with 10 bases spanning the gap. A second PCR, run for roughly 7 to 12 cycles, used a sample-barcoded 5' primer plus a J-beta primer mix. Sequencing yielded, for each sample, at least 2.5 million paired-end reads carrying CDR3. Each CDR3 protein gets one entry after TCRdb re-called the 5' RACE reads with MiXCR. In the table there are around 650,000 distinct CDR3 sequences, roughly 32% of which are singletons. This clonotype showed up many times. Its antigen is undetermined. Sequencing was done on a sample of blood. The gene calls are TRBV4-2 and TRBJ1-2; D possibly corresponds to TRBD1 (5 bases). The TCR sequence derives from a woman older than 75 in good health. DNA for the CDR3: TGTGCCAGCAGCCAAGATCTGGGGGGAAACTATGGCTACACCTTC. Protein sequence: CASSQDLGGNYGYTF.